The 27 T cell receptor beta chains presented below share a single source sample, sequenced in a study of cytomegalovirus exposure and HLA in healthy donors. With 60 Vbeta and 13 Jbeta primers, the PCR was carried out. Sequencing used immunoSEQ multiplex PCR; TCRdb keeps in-frame clones, though not all of them. This sample carries 65,000 to 90,000 clones, 79% of them seen once, and the ten largest clones take 2.5%. Sequencing input: PBMCs. The receptors were gathered from a man younger than 40 in good health and CMV-seronegative.

This clone was picked up a small number of times. The chain employs TRBV9 and TRBJ2-3; TRBD1 aligns across 7 bases. The CDR3 covers 15 residues. V gave up 3 bases and J gave up 2 bases; unmatched junction bases: 6. From germline, CDR1 is SGDLS and CDR2 YYNGEE. The CDR3 nucleotides read TGTGCCAGCAGCGCCCGACAGGGCGTCACAGATACGCAGTATTTT. It encodes CASSARQGVTDTQYF.

This rearrangement joins TRBV30 to TRBJ1-4; D uncertain. From germline, CDR1 is GTSNPN and CDR2 SVGIG (reference sequence). The CDR3 has 16 residues. V was shortened by 7 bases and J by 4 bases, with 22 bases between the two germline ends. The CDR3 coding sequence is TGTGCCTTCTCAATGGAGAGAGGGCTCGATAATGAAAAACTGTTTTTT. Protein sequence: CAFSMERGLDNEKLFF.

The chain employs TRBV14 and TRBJ1-2, with unresolved D. Germline CDR1 is SGHDN and CDR2 is FVKESK. V lost 1 base to trimming and J lost 8 bases, with 5 bases between them. The CDR3 sequence is 11 residues long. The CDR3 bases are TGTGCCAGCAGCCAAGCCGGGGGCTACACCTTC. Amino acid sequence: CASSQAGGYTF.

In nucleotides, the CDR3 is TGTGCCAGCAGCTTAGGGGAGCTCGAGGGGCAGTATTTT. Translating gives CASSLGELEGQYF. V is TRBV7-2 and J is TRBJ2-3; D may be TRBD2 (5 bases). Germline V gene data show CDR1 as SGHTA and CDR2 as FQGNSA. The CDR3 covers 13 residues. V was pared by 1 base and J by 11 bases, with 13 bases between.

The rearrangement joins TRBV5-6 to TRBJ2-5, with unresolved D. The J call may be faulty, since TRBJ2-7 better matches the DNA end. Germline assignment: CDR1 SGHDT and CDR2 YYEEEE. CDR3 length: 14 residues. DNA for the CDR3: TGTGCCAGCAGCCCGGCCCCTAGTGGCTACGAGCAGTACTTC. Amino acid sequence: CASSPAPSGYEQYF.

This sequence joins TRBV25-1 and TRBJ2-7; a weak D match, TRBD2 (5 bases). V shed 6 bases and J shed 0 bases, with 9 bases lying between them. The germline V gene has CDR1 MGHDK and CDR2 SYGVNS. The CDR3 consists of 13 residues. The CDR3 here is CASRGGSSYEQYF. The CDR3 DNA reads as TGTGCCAGCAGGGGTGGGAGCTCCTACGAGCAGTACTTC.

The chain carries TRBV6-5 and TRBJ1-1, with a tentative D call TRBD1 (6 bases). Germline V gene data show CDR1 as MNHEY and CDR2 as SVGAGI. V lost 5 bases and J 1 base, leaving 8 bases between the germline ends. The CDR3 totals 13 residues. The CDR3 reads CASSNRENTEAFF. Here the CDR3 DNA reads TGTGCCAGCAGTAACAGGGAGAACACTGAAGCTTTCTTT.

This clone occurred a few times. The chain uses TRBV10-3 and TRBJ1-1; weak D call: TRBD1 (5 bases). CDR1 is ENHRY, CDR2 SYGVKD, per germline. Deletions cut 3 bases from V and 9 bases from J, with 17 bases between. This CDR3 is built from 14 residues. The CDR3 sequence is CAISERAGGEKAFF. The CDR3 DNA follows: TGTGCCATCAGTGAAAGAGCGGGAGGGGAAAAAGCTTTCTTT.

The chain uses TRBV5-1 and TRBJ2-1; TRBD2 agrees at 7 bases. The CDR3 has 15 amino acids. Germline V gives CDR1 SGHRS, CDR2 YFSETQ. V shed 2 bases, J shed 8 bases, and the junction held 10 bases outside the gene matches. The CDR3 region has the DNA TGCGCCAGCAGCTTAGTGAGCGGGATTAGGGATGAGCAGTTCTTC. It translates to CASSLVSGIRDEQFF.

This chain connects TRBV2 to TRBJ2-7, with 12 bases lining up with TRBD2. V was clipped by 9 bases and J by 3 bases; unmatched bases: 6. Germline lookup yields CDR1 SNHLY and CDR2 FYNNEI. The CDR3 extends over 14 amino acids. CDR3: CARLRLAGVYEQYF. Written as DNA, the CDR3 is TGTGCCAGATTAAGACTAGCGGGAGTCTACGAGCAGTACTTC.

The chain recombines TRBV5-1 with TRBJ2-5; D perhaps matches TRBD2 (6 bases). The CDR3 is 13 residues long. The germline V and J ends were trimmed by 2 bases and 5 bases, with 10 bases remaining between them. The germline V gene has CDR1 SGHRS and CDR2 YFSETQ. The CDR3 region has the DNA TGCGCCAGCAGCTTAAGGCTAGCGGAGACCCAGTACTTC. This encodes CASSLRLAETQYF. The full variable domain, in which reference TRBV5-1 and TRBJ2-5 provide the parts outside the CDR3, is KAGVTQTPRYLIKTRGQQVTLSCSPISGHRSVSWYQQTPGQGLQFLFEYFSETQRNKGNFPGRFSGRQFSNSRSEMNVSTLELGDSALYLCASSLRLAETQYFGPGTRLLVL.

This clone was recorded only once. The chain carries TRBV5-6 and TRBJ1-1, with D possibly being TRBD1 (6 bases). V lost 1 base and J lost 3, with 13 bases in between. This CDR3 is built from 15 residues. Germline-derived CDR1 and CDR2 are SGHDT and YYEEEE. The CDR3 sequence: CASSLTGRAHTEAFF. The CDR3 region has the DNA TGTGCCAGCAGCTTGACAGGGAGGGCACACACTGAAGCTTTCTTT. Full variable domain (missing parts from reference TRBV5-6 and TRBJ1-1): DAGVTQSPTHLIKTRGQQVTLRCSPKSGHDTVSWYQQALGQGPQFIFQYYEEEERQRGNFPDRFSGHQFPNYSSELNVNALLLGDSALYLCASSLTGRAHTEAFFGQGTRLTVV.

In regard to this clone: The germline gene is not matched at one end of the junction; a read error may be the cause. CDR3 sequence: CSSSRGYNEQFF. The CDR3 nucleotides are TGTTCCAGCAGCAGGGGTTACAATGAGCAGTTCTTC. The rearrangement links TRBV7-9 to TRBJ2-1; D perhaps matches TRBD1 (6 bases). The CDR3 spans 12 residues. The V gene's germline CDR1 is SEHNR and CDR2 FQNEAQ (reference sequence).

Details on this clone: A junction boundary mismatches the germline segment, possibly from a read error. This chain joins TRBV6-6 and TRBJ1-2, with no clear D. The germline CDR1 and CDR2 sequences are MNHNY and SVGAGI (reference sequence). The CDR3 totals 13 residues. The CDR3 DNA follows: TGTGCCAGCAGTTACTCGAGGCAGAATGGCTACCCCTTC. Its protein is CASSYSRQNGYPF.

This clone was found a few times. This chain links TRBV19 with TRBJ1-1; weak D call: TRBD1 (5 bases). The CDR3 runs 13 residues. Trimming took 5 bases from V and 1 from J, leaving 8 bases between them. The germline V gene has CDR1 LNHDA and CDR2 SQIVND (reference sequence). This CDR3 is CASSDRQNTEAFF. The CDR3, as DNA: TGTGCCAGTAGTGACAGACAGAACACTGAAGCTTTCTTT. Combining the CDR3 with reference TRBV19 and TRBJ1-1 gives the whole variable domain DGGITQSPKYLFRKEGQNVTLSCEQNLNHDAMYWYRQDPGQGLRLIYYSQIVNDFQKGDIAEGYSVSREKKESFPLTVTSAQKNPTAFYLCASSDRQNTEAFFGQGTRLTVV.

The genes are TRBV19 and TRBJ2-7; TRBD1 agrees at 9 bases. V dropped 4 bases and J dropped 6; count of bases not matched to a gene: 10. Germline V lookup: CDR1 LNHDA, CDR2 SQIVND (reference sequence). The CDR3 has 15 residues. In DNA, the CDR3 is TGTGCCAGTAGTAGCCCGGGACAGGGACGAGGCGAGCAGTACTTC. This sequence encodes CASSSPGQGRGEQYF.

The rearrangement uses TRBV10-1 and TRBJ2-3; D ambiguous. Germline V gene data show CDR1 as WNHNN and CDR2 as SYGVQD (reference sequence). The CDR3 runs to 14 residues. V gave up 5 bases and J gave up 1 base, with 10 bases separating them. The chain's CDR3 is CASSKDWGTDTQYF. The CDR3 coding sequence is TGCGCCAGCAGTAAAGACTGGGGCACAGATACGCAGTATTTT.

The chain links TRBV27 to TRBJ2-7, with D maybe TRBD1 (5 bases). CDR3 length: 12 amino acids. Between the trimmed V and J ends, which lost 6 bases and 2 bases, there was a span of 8 bases. In germline, CDR1 is MNHEY, CDR2 SMNVEV (reference sequence). CDR3 coding DNA: TGTGCCAGCAGGACAGTAACCTACGAGCAGTACTTC. Translated: CASRTVTYEQYF.

The table lists this clone with a count of one. The J gene is TRBJ2-2, the V gene TRBV11-1, with D uncertain. This CDR3 contains 14 residues. Germline CDR1 SGHAT, CDR2 FQDESV (reference sequence). V gave up 1 base and J gave up 7 bases, with 10 bases separating them. The CDR3 coding sequence is TGTGCCAGCAGCTTAGGGCGCCGGGTCGGGGAGCTGTTTTTT. It translates to CASSLGRRVGELFF.

V gene TRBV19 combines with J gene TRBJ1-1, with D maybe TRBD1 (5 bases). The CDR3 length is 15 residues. The V gene's germline CDR1 is LNHDA and CDR2 SQIVND (reference sequence). Trimming took off 8 bases at V and 8 bases at J, with 24 bases between the two ends. CDR3 residues: CASWEGRHVNTEAFF. The CDR3 bases are TGTGCCAGTTGGGAGGGACGGCATGTAAATACCGAAGCTTTCTTT.

The gene calls are TRBV19 and TRBJ2-1, with TRBD2 matching 11 bases. V trimming: 3 bases; J trimming: 0 bases; junction bases outside the gene matches: 1. Germline V CDR1 and CDR2: LNHDA, SQIVND (reference sequence). The CDR3 is made up of 16 amino acids. In nucleotides, the CDR3 is TGTGCCAGTAGTATCGGGACTAGCGGCTCCTACAATGAGCAGTTCTTC. This sequence encodes CASSIGTSGSYNEQFF.

V usage is TRBV20-1 and J usage is TRBJ2-7; perhaps TRBD2 as D (5 bases). The ends were cut back, 7 bases at V and 2 bases at J, with 9 bases in the middle. Germline assignment: CDR1 DFQATT and CDR2 SNEGSKA (reference sequence). The CDR3 runs 11 residues. The CDR3 nucleotides read TGCAGTGGAAGGGAGACCTACGAGCAGTACTTC. It is translated as CSGRETYEQYF.

This chain joins TRBV30 and TRBJ2-1, with a weak D call TRBD2 (5 bases). Between the trimmed V and J ends, which lost 2 bases and 4 bases, there was a span of 12 bases. This CDR3 contains 14 residues. Germline V lookup: CDR1 GTSNPN, CDR2 SVGIG (reference sequence). CDR3 DNA sequence: TGTGCCTGGAGTTGGAGCGGAGCGTACAATGAGCAGTTCTTC. Its translation: CAWSWSGAYNEQFF.

The table lists this clone with a few counts. The V and J genes are TRBV28 and TRBJ2-1; TRBD1 is a possible D gene (5 bases). The V end lost 6 bases, the J end lost 6 bases, and 21 bases lay between the germline ends. CDR1 is MDHEN, CDR2 SYDVKM, per germline. The CDR3 has 16 amino acids. The CDR3 loop reads CASRPNQGIMSNEQFF. CDR3 sequence (DNA): TGTGCCAGCAGACCCAATCAGGGAATTATGAGCAATGAGCAGTTCTTC.

V is TRBV7-2 and J is TRBJ2-7; 7 nucleotides align to TRBD2. Germline CDR1 and CDR2: SGHTA and FQGNSA. This CDR3 spans 16 amino acids. J was trimmed by 1 base and V by 5 bases; bases with no gene match: 11. The CDR3 spells CASSRELRGDSYEQYF. DNA for the CDR3: TGTGCCAGCAGCCGCGAACTTCGGGGGGATTCCTACGAGCAGTACTTC.

The sample holds a few counts of this clone. The chain has TRBV19 and TRBJ2-7, with 10 bases matching TRBD1. V trimming: 3 bases; J trimming: 2 bases; junction bases outside the gene matches: 1. The CDR3 runs 14 residues. Germline values: CDR1 LNHDA, CDR2 SQIVND (reference sequence). The CDR3 sequence is CASSIGTGAYEQYF. CDR3 coding DNA: TGTGCCAGTAGTATTGGGACAGGGGCCTACGAGCAGTACTTC.

This clone was observed a single time. V and J are TRBV30 and TRBJ1-1; D gene uncertain. The CDR3 is 13 residues long. Germline V gene data show CDR1 as GTSNPN and CDR2 as SVGIG (reference sequence). V lost 0 bases and J lost 5, with 10 bases in between. In nucleotides, the CDR3 is TGTGCCTGGAGTGTATCAGTGAGGACTGAAGCTTTCTTT. Protein product: CAWSVSVRTEAFF.